This T cell receptor (beta chain) was observed in a study of T cell repertoires in cytomegalovirus infection. Study information: Indications came from public TCR beta signatures; they pointed to CMV infection and to a matching HLA type. Study outcomes and limitations: Public TCR beta family frequency separated CMV-and-HLA carriers, including in an independent cohort. Dominating the ex vivo response were TCR beta clonotypes that were CMV-specific and HLA-C-restricted.

This CDR3 contains 17 residues. V was clipped by 3 bases and J by 3 bases; unmatched bases: 10. Germline CDR1 and CDR2: SEHNR and FQNEAQ (reference sequence). Via MiXCR, TCRdb re-called the reads, giving one row per CDR3 protein. The profile shows some 250,000 distinct CDR3 sequences, approximately 9% of them singletons. By proportion, this clonotype is medium-sized. Antigen specificity is unknown. The sequence came from a human donor in good health (CMV status not recorded). Some clones in this sample may be carry-over from other donors' samples. The chain links TRBV7-9 to TRBJ2-3; 9 nucleotides line up with TRBD1. The sample consisted of PBMCs. CDR3 sequence: CASSFGTGSTRTDTQYF. The DNA of the CDR3 is TGTGCCAGCAGCTTCGGGACAGGGAGTACTCGGACAGATACGCAGTATTTT.